Each of the 23 T cell receptor beta chains below was sequenced from the same sample in a study of blood T cells in healthy people across ages. Then a second PCR, running roughly 7 to 12 cycles, was carried out with a sample-barcoded 5' primer and a J-beta primer mix. TCRdb passed the 5' RACE reads through MiXCR, listing each CDR3 protein once. The table lists 1.4 million to 1.5 million distinct CDR3 sequences, 35% to 45% of them singletons. Sequencing used blood. The receptors shown here come from a woman aged 18-29 years in good health.

In regard to this clonotype: Germline is not matched at one junction end, which may reflect a read error. The chain employs TRBV6-5 and TRBJ2-3; 8 bases are a match to TRBD2. This CDR3 spans 15 amino acids. Germline CDR1 MNHEY, CDR2 SVGAGI. CDR3 bases: TGTGCCGGCAGCCGGGGGGGACGTCCGACAGATACGCAGTATTTT. Translation gives CAGSRGGRPTDTQYF.

The rearrangement joins TRBV20-1 to TRBJ2-7, with 16 nucleotides matching TRBD2. The DNA matches TRBJ2-5 better at its end, which makes the J call doubtful. The V gene's germline CDR1 is DFQATT and CDR2 SNEGSKA (reference sequence). The CDR3 totals 17 residues. This CDR3 is CSAKAGLAGGPGETQYF. The CDR3 DNA is TGCAGTGCTAAAGCGGGACTAGCGGGAGGGCCGGGAGAGACCCAGTACTTC.

V is TRBV29-1 and J is TRBJ1-1; 7 nucleotides align to TRBD1. Germline CDR1 is SQVTM and CDR2 is ANQGSEA. J was trimmed by 7 bases and V by 6 bases; bases with no gene match: 11. The CDR3 runs to 13 residues. In DNA form, the CDR3 reads TGCAGCGTGCGGCCCGACAGGGCCGTTGAAGCTTTCTTT. This gives the protein CSVRPDRAVEAFF.

This sequence joins TRBV7-9 and TRBJ2-1; 12 bases are shared with TRBD2. J gave up 1 base and V 5 bases, and 6 bases lay outside the gene matches. CDR1 and CDR2 (germline): SEHNR, FQNEAQ (reference sequence). The CDR3 loop spans 17 amino acids. CDR3: CASSRTSGAMSYNEQFF. The CDR3 DNA reads TGTGCCAGCAGCCGGACTAGCGGGGCAATGTCCTACAATGAGCAGTTCTTC.

V usage is TRBV28 and J usage is TRBJ2-5; 7 positions match TRBD1. The CDR3 length is 14 residues. Unmatched junction bases numbered 8, after V lost 8 bases and J lost 2 bases. The germline V gene encodes CDR1 MDHEN and CDR2 SYDVKM. This chain's CDR3 is CASATTGQQETQYF. The CDR3 DNA reads TGTGCCAGCGCCACCACGGGACAGCAAGAGACCCAGTACTTC.

This chain links TRBV2 with TRBJ2-4; no clear D. CDR1 is SNHLY and CDR2 is FYNNEI in the germline V gene. CDR3 size: 11 residues. CDR3 nucleotide sequence: TGTGCGGTGGGGTCCAAAAACATTCAGTACTTC. Its translation is CAVGSKNIQYF.

The chain carries TRBV11-2 and TRBJ1-1; D gene unclear. V lost 3 bases and J lost 8, with 10 bases in between. The germline CDR1 and CDR2 sequences are SGHAT and FQNNGV. The CDR3 spans 12 residues. The CDR3 spells CASSLQEPEAFF. CDR3 nucleotides: TGTGCCAGCAGCTTGCAGGAACCCGAAGCTTTCTTT.

The chain is built from TRBV6-6 and TRBJ2-7; the D gene is possibly TRBD2 (6 bases). The end of the DNA is better explained by TRBJ2-5, so the J call may be wrong. The germline CDR1 and CDR2 sequences are MNHNY and SVGAGI (reference sequence). The CDR3 covers 13 residues. This CDR3 is CASSRDLGETQYF. CDR3 coding DNA: TGTGCCAGCAGTCGGGACTTAGGGGAGACCCAGTACTTC.

The V and J genes are TRBV4-1 and TRBJ2-1, with 10 bases that match TRBD2. J lost 5 bases, V lost 4 bases, and 5 bases had no gene match. The CDR3 contains 15 residues. CDR1 is MGHRA and CDR2 is YSYEKL in the germline V gene. The CDR3 reads CASSLPGTSDNEQFF. The CDR3 coding sequence is TGCGCCAGCAGCCTACCCGGGACTAGCGACAATGAGCAGTTCTTC.

The gene calls are TRBV7-9 and TRBJ2-2, with D unresolved. Germline V lookup: CDR1 SEHNR, CDR2 FQNEAQ (reference sequence). The length of the CDR3 is 14 residues. V gave up 10 bases and J gave up 1 base, with 13 bases separating them. The CDR3 DNA is TGTGCCACGGGCCGGGCCCGGAACACCGGGGAGCTGTTTTTT. Translation: CATGRARNTGELFF.

This clonotype came up a few times. The chain employs TRBV12-3 or TRBV12-4 and TRBJ2-1; tentative D call: TRBD2 (5 bases). CDR3 size: 16 residues. Deletions cut 2 bases from V and 5 bases from J, with 16 bases between. DNA of the CDR3: TGTGCCAGCAGTTTAAGTTTCCAGCGGAAAAACAATGAGCAGTTCTTC. This encodes CASSLSFQRKNNEQFF.

This clonotype was found many times. The gene calls are TRBV5-1 and TRBJ2-1, with a possible D match to TRBD1 (5 bases). The germline CDR1 and CDR2 sequences are SGHRS and YFSETQ. The CDR3 spans 14 residues. Trimming removed 4 bases at V and 0 bases at J, with 8 bases between. The CDR3 nucleotides are TGCGCCAGCAGCCAGGGAAGCTCCTACAATGAGCAGTTCTTC. Its translation is CASSQGSSYNEQFF.

This sequence joins TRBV4-1 and TRBJ2-3, with D possibly TRBD1 on 5 matching bases. V lost 0 bases, J lost 1 base, and 11 bases lay in between. The CDR3 has 16 amino acids. Germline-derived CDR1 and CDR2 are MGHRA and YSYEKL. Here the CDR3 DNA reads TGCGCCAGCAGCCAAGACTATGCCAGGGGCACAGATACGCAGTATTTT. It translates to CASSQDYARGTDTQYF.

Points on this clonotype: It may be a read error: a sequence one base away is much more abundant. The rearrangement links TRBV6-5 to TRBJ2-7; 11 nucleotides line up with TRBD1. In germline, CDR1 is MNHEY, CDR2 SVGAGI. The V segment lost 10 bases and the J segment 2 bases; nucleotides outside the gene matches: 10. This CDR3 has 15 amino acids. The CDR3 is CANSLGQGVTYEQYF. The DNA of the CDR3 is TGTGCCAACAGCTTGGGACAGGGGGTAACCTACGAGCAGTACTTC.

The chain links TRBV2 to TRBJ2-7; D not certain. CDR1 is SNHLY, CDR2 FYNNEI, per germline. The V and J ends lost 6 bases and 1 base respectively, with 13 bases between them. This CDR3 spans 14 amino acids. The CDR3 is CASRGSQSSYEQYF. The CDR3 coding sequence is TGTGCCAGCAGAGGGTCCCAATCTTCCTACGAGCAGTACTTC.

The chain employs TRBV12-3 or TRBV12-4 and TRBJ2-7, with D possibly matching TRBD2 (5 bases). Gene TRBJ2-5 matches the end of the DNA better, so the J call may be wrong. This CDR3 is 13 amino acids long. CDR3 sequence reads: CASRTGIPETQYF. The CDR3 coding sequence is TGTGCCAGCAGGACCGGGATCCCGGAGACCCAGTACTTC.

This clonotype was observed a handful of times. The chain employs TRBV27 and TRBJ1-1, with D maybe TRBD1 (6 bases). CDR3 length equals 12 residues. The ends were cut back, 11 bases at V and 0 bases at J, with 10 bases in the middle. Germline values: CDR1 MNHEY, CDR2 SMNVEV (reference sequence). The CDR3 is CASAGVNTEAFF. For the CDR3, the DNA is TGTGCCTCGGCAGGGGTGAACACTGAAGCTTTCTTT.

The table lists this clonotype with a few counts. The chain employs TRBV29-1 and TRBJ2-5; D possibly uses TRBD1 or TRBD2 (5 bases each). CDR1 and CDR2 from the germline V gene are SQVTM and ANQGSEA. V gave up 1 base and J gave up 2 bases, with 20 bases separating them. This CDR3 is built from 17 residues. CDR3 amino acids: CSVEGDARSSSQETQYF. CDR3 in DNA: TGCAGCGTTGAAGGGGACGCGAGATCCTCCTCTCAAGAGACCCAGTACTTC. Full variable domain (outside the CDR3, taken from reference TRBV29-1 and TRBJ2-5): SAVISQKPSRDICQRGTSLTIQCQVDSQVTMMFWYRQQPGQSLTLIATANQGSEATYESGFVIDKFPISRPNLTFSTLTVSNMSPEDSSIYLCSVEGDARSSSQETQYFGPGTRLLVL.

This clonotype was found a few times. V gene TRBV28 combines with J gene TRBJ2-5; TRBD1 or TRBD2 may be the D gene (6 bases each). This CDR3 spans 14 amino acids. Trimming shortened V by 5 bases and J by 4 bases, and 14 bases separated the two germline ends. Germline CDR1 MDHEN, CDR2 SYDVKM. In nucleotides, the CDR3 is TGTGCCAGCAGTCAGAATAGGGGGGTAGAGACCCAGTACTTC. Translated, it gives CASSQNRGVETQYF.

The chain uses TRBV30 and TRBJ2-7; TRBD2 agrees at 9 bases. V shed 0 bases, J shed 4 bases, and the junction held 4 bases outside the gene matches. CDR1 and CDR2 (germline): GTSNPN, SVGIG (reference sequence). This CDR3 spans 14 amino acids. In DNA, the CDR3 is TGTGCCTGGAGTGTGAGTAGCGGGAGATACGAGCAGTACTTC. Amino acids: CAWSVSSGRYEQYF.

The CDR3 loop reads CASSVFRDKTYNEQYF. The CDR3, as DNA: TGCGCCAGCAGCGTCTTCCGGGACAAAACCTACAATGAGCAGTACTTC. The chain couples TRBV5-1 to TRBJ2-7, with D perhaps TRBD1 (6 bases). The CDR3 has 16 amino acids. V lost 4 bases, J lost 7 bases, and 24 bases lay in between. CDR1 SGHRS and CDR2 YFSETQ come from the germline V gene.

This chain links TRBV9 with TRBJ2-3; D is unclear. The V end was cut by 1 base, the J end by 7 bases, with 10 bases between. The CDR3 spans 13 residues. Germline V gene sequence: CDR1 SGDLS, CDR2 YYNGEE. CDR3 DNA sequence: TGTGCCAGCAGCGTATGGACCGATCATACGCAGTATTTT. This translates into CASSVWTDHTQYF.

The gene calls are TRBV7-2 and TRBJ1-4; D uncertain. The CDR3 spans 12 residues. Trimming removed 2 bases at V and 7 bases at J, with 5 bases between. Germline-derived CDR1 and CDR2 are SGHTA and FQGNSA. CDR3 loop: CASSLRSEKLFF. Here the CDR3 DNA reads TGTGCCAGCAGCTTAAGGTCTGAAAAACTGTTTTTT. Drawing the rest from reference TRBV7-2 and TRBJ1-4, the complete variable domain is GAGVSQSPSNKVTEKGKDVELRCDPISGHTALYWYRQSLGQGLEFLIYFQGNSAPDKSGLPSDRFSAERTGGSVSTLTIQRTQQEDSAVYLCASSLRSEKLFFGSGTQLSVL.